The 16 T cell receptor beta chains listed next were all sequenced from one sample in a study of cytomegalovirus exposure and HLA in healthy donors. Data came from immunoSEQ multiplex PCR; TCRdb stores just in-frame clones and leaves some out. The sample includes about 75,000 clones, around four fifths of them seen just once. Material for sequencing was PBMCs. The receptors shown here come from a man aged 25 to 40 in good health and CMV-seronegative.

A single count supports this clone. The chain employs TRBV5-6 and TRBJ1-5; D is undetermined. Germline-derived CDR1 and CDR2 are SGHDT and YYEEEE. The CDR3 covers 14 residues. V gave up 0 bases and J gave up 6 bases, with 10 bases separating them. The CDR3 here is CASSLEGGPQPQHF. The CDR3, as DNA: TGTGCCAGCAGCTTGGAGGGAGGGCCTCAGCCCCAGCATTTT. The full variable domain, with the rest looked up from reference TRBV5-6 and TRBJ1-5, is DAGVTQSPTHLIKTRGQQVTLRCSPKSGHDTVSWYQQALGQGPQFIFQYYEEEERQRGNFPDRFSGHQFPNYSSELNVNALLLGDSALYLCASSLEGGPQPQHFGDGTRLSIL.

The V call is TRBV4-3, the J call TRBJ2-2, with 9 bases matching TRBD1. Germline CDR1 is LGHNA and CDR2 is YSLEER. The CDR3 runs 16 residues. V was clipped by 0 bases and J by 5 bases; unmatched bases: 4. CDR3 in DNA: TGCGCCAGCAGCCAAGATGGGACAGGGAGAACCGGGGAGCTGTTTTTT. Protein product: CASSQDGTGRTGELFF.

The chain couples TRBV27 to TRBJ1-2; D possibly corresponds to TRBD1 (6 bases). V gave up 2 bases and J gave up 3 bases, with 13 bases separating them. Per the germline V gene, CDR1 is MNHEY and CDR2 is SMNVEV (reference sequence). The CDR3 loop spans 15 amino acids. CDR3 protein: CASSLTIQGYYGYTF. CDR3 nucleotides: TGTGCCAGCAGTTTAACTATACAGGGTTACTATGGCTACACCTTC.

The chain links TRBV14 to TRBJ2-1; 13 bases align to TRBD2. This CDR3 has 16 residues. V was clipped by 4 bases and J by 5 bases; unmatched bases: 5. CDR1 and CDR2 from the germline V gene are SGHDN and FVKESK. This chain's CDR3 is CASSRLGLAGDNEQFF. The CDR3 nucleotides are TGTGCCAGCAGCCGACTCGGACTAGCGGGGGACAATGAGCAGTTCTTC. Filled out from reference TRBV14 and TRBJ2-1, the complete variable domain reads EAGVTQFPSHSVIEKGQTVTLRCDPISGHDNLYWYRRVMGKEIKFLLHFVKESKQDESGMPNNRFLAERTGGTYSTLKVQPAELEDSGVYFCASSRLGLAGDNEQFFGPGTRLTVL.

V and J are TRBV27 and TRBJ2-6; a weak D match, TRBD1 (6 bases). With 4 bases removed from V and 4 bases from J, the gap between germline ends came to 11 bases. Germline V gene lookup returns CDR1 MNHEY and CDR2 SMNVEV (reference sequence). The CDR3 spans 15 residues. This CDR3 is CASSSGVVGANVLTF. CDR3 in DNA: TGTGCCAGCAGTTCAGGGGTGGTGGGGGCCAACGTCCTGACTTTC.

This rearrangement joins TRBV5-1 to TRBJ2-5; TRBD1 might be the D (5 bases). The CDR3 contains 13 residues. V lost 2 bases and J 5 bases, leaving 10 bases between the germline ends. The germline V gene has CDR1 SGHRS and CDR2 YFSETQ. CDR3 region: CASSFLGAETQYF. In DNA, the CDR3 is TGCGCCAGCAGCTTCTTAGGGGCCGAGACCCAGTACTTC.

The chain joins TRBV7-6 to TRBJ2-2; TRBD1 matches at 7 bases. Germline V gene sequence: CDR1 SGHVS, CDR2 FNYEAQ. This CDR3 has 16 residues. V lost 5 bases to trimming and J lost 4 bases; unmatched junction nucleotides: 10. DNA of the CDR3: TGTGCCAGCAGCAACACAGGGGTCGAGCTCACCGGGGAGCTGTTTTTT. This sequence encodes CASSNTGVELTGELFF.

The J gene is TRBJ2-5, the V gene TRBV18, with 11 bases that match TRBD2. CDR3 size: 16 residues. The V and J ends lost 5 bases and 7 bases, in that order; junction bases with no gene match: 12. Per germline, CDR1 KGHSH and CDR2 LQKENI. This chain's CDR3 is CASSLTTSGAVGTQYF. CDR3 bases: TGTGCCAGCTCATTGACGACTAGCGGGGCCGTCGGGACCCAGTACTTC.

This clone was recorded a few times. The chain carries TRBV28 and TRBJ2-7; D remains ambiguous. Germline V gives CDR1 MDHEN, CDR2 SYDVKM. There are 11 residues in the CDR3. V lost 4 bases and J lost 4, with 5 bases in between. In DNA, the CDR3 is TGTGCCAGCAGTTCGTCTTACGAGCAGTACTTC. It translates to CASSSSYEQYF.

V and J are TRBV7-3 and TRBJ2-2; weak D call: TRBD2 (6 bases). Trimming pared 2 bases from V and 3 bases from J, leaving 13 bases between. CDR3 size: 16 residues. CDR1 SGHTA and CDR2 FQGTGA come from the germline V gene. Here the CDR3 DNA reads TGTGCCAGCAGCTTAGGAGGGGCGCGAGACACCGGGGAGCTGTTTTTT. This encodes CASSLGGARDTGELFF.

Only a few counts were recorded for this clone. V gene TRBV2 combines with J gene TRBJ1-2; 8 bases line up with TRBD1. Germline CDR1 is SNHLY and CDR2 is FYNNEI. The CDR3 extends over 14 amino acids. V trimming: 4 bases; J trimming: 10 bases; junction bases outside the gene matches: 11. DNA of the CDR3: TGTGCCAGCAGTGTGACAGGGGTGGAGGTTGTCTACACCTTC. Encoded protein: CASSVTGVEVVYTF.

V usage is TRBV28 and J usage is TRBJ1-2; TRBD1 might be the D (6 bases). CDR1 and CDR2 (germline): MDHEN, SYDVKM. CDR3 length: 13 amino acids. Trimming removed 6 bases at V and 0 bases at J, with 8 bases between. CDR3 bases: TGTGCCAGCAGACAGGGTTCTAACTATGGCTACACCTTC. Translation gives CASRQGSNYGYTF.

CDR3 sequence reads: CASSSGDLDSTHEQYV. For the CDR3, the DNA is TGCGCCAGCAGCTCGGGGGACCTTGACTCTACCCACGAGCAGTACGTC. The genes are TRBV5-1 and TRBJ2-7; TRBD2 is a possible D gene (6 bases). CDR1 SGHRS and CDR2 YFSETQ come from the germline V gene. This CDR3 region has 16 residues. V was pared by 3 bases and J by 5 bases, with 21 bases between.

The chain has TRBV2 and TRBJ2-1; 8 bases align to TRBD1. The length of the CDR3 is 15 residues. CDR1 and CDR2 (germline): SNHLY, FYNNEI. Losses at the gene ends were 5 bases for V and 2 bases for J; bases not matched to a gene: 5. The CDR3 DNA follows: TGTGCCAGCAGTCTGCAGGGGGCTACCTACAATGAGCAGTTCTTC. Protein sequence: CASSLQGATYNEQFF.

This chain links TRBV6-5 with TRBJ1-1; D is ambiguous. The CDR3 has 14 residues. Germline V lookup: CDR1 MNHEY, CDR2 SVGAGI. Trimming removed 6 bases at V and 4 bases at J, with 15 bases between. CDR3 nucleotide sequence: TGTGCCAGCAGGCCAGCGGGGTTGATCACTGAAGCTTTCTTT. It translates to CASRPAGLITEAFF.

This clone was picked up one time. V usage is TRBV7-6 and J usage is TRBJ2-5; TRBD2 is a possible D gene (6 bases). V was clipped by 5 bases and J by 2 bases, with 9 bases between them. The CDR3 consists of 13 residues. The germline CDR1 and CDR2 sequences are SGHVS and FNYEAQ. Here the CDR3 reads CASSRLGQETQYF. In nucleotides, the CDR3 is TGTGCCAGCAGCCGACTAGGGCAAGAGACCCAGTACTTC.